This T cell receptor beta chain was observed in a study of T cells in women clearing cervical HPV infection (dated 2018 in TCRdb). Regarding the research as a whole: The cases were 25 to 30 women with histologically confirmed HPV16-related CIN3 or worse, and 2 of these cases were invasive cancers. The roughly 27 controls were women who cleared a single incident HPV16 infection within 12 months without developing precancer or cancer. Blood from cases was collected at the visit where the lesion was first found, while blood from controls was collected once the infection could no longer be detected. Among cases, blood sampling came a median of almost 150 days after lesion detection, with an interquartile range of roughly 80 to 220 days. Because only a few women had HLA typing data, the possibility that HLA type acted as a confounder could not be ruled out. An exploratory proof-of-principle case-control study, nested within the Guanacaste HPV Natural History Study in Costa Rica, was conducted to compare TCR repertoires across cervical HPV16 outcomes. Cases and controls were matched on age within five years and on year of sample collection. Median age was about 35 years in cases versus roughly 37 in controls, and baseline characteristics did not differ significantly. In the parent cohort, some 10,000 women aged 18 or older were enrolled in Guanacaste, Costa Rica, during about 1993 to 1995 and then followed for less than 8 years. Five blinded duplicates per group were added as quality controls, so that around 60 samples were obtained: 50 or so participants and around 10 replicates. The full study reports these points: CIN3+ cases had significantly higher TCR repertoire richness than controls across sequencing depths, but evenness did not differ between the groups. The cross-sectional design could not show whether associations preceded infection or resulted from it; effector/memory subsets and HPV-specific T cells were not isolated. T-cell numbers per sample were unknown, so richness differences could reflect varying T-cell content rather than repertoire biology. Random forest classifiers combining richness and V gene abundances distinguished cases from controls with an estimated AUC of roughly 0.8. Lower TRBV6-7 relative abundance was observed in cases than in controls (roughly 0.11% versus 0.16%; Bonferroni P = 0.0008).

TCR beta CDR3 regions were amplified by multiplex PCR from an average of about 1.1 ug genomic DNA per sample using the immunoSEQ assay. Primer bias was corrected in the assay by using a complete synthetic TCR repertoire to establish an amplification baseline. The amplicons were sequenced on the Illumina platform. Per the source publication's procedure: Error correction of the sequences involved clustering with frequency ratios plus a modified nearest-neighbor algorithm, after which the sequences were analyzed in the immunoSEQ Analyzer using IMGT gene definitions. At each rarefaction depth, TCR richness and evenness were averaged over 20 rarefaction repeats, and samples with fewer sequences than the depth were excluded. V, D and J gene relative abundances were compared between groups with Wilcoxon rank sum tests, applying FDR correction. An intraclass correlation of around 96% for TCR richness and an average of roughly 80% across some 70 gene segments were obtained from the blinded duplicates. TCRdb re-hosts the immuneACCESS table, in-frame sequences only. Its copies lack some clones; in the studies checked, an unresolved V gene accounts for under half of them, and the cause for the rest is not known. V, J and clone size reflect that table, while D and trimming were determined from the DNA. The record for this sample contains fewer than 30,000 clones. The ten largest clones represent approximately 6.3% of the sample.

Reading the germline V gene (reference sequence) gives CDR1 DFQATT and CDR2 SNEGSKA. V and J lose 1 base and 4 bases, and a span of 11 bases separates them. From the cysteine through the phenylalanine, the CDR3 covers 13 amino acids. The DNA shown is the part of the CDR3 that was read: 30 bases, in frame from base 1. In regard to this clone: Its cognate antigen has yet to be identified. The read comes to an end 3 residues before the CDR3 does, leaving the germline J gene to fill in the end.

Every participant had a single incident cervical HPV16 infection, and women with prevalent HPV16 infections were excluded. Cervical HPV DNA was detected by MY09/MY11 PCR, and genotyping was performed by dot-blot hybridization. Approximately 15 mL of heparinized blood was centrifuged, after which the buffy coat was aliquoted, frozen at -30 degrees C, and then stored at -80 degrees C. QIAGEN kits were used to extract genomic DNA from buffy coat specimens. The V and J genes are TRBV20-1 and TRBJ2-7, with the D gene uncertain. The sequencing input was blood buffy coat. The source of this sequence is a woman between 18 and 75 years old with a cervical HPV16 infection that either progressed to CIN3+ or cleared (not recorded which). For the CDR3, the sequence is CSARGVDSYEQYF. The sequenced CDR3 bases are TGCAGTGCTAGAGGCGTAGATAGTTACGAG.